One and the same sample provided the 19 T cell receptor beta chains below, sequenced in a study of Graves' ophthalmopathy and Graves' hyperthyroidism. The sequenced template was RNA, covering the TCR beta CDR3 region. Investigators did first-round RT-PCR with HTBI primers, then second-round multiplex PCR. TCRdb processed the multiplex PCR reads anew with MiXCR; each CDR3 protein has one entry. The sample consists of around 1.1 million distinct CDR3 sequences, roughly two fifths of them appearing once. The material sequenced was peripheral blood or thyroid tissue (not recorded which). The receptors come from an adult man with Graves' hyperthyroidism.

This clonotype has just one count. The genes are TRBV5-1 and TRBJ1-1; D is perhaps TRBD1 (6 bases). The CDR3 totals 16 residues. V lost 4 bases and J 0 bases, leaving 16 bases between the germline ends. Germline CDR1 and CDR2: SGHRS and YFSETQ. The CDR3, as DNA: TGCGCCAGCAGCGTTGAGGTGGGACACTTGAACACTGAAGCTTTCTTT. It codes for CASSVEVGHLNTEAFF.

This clonotype was counted a single time. CDR3 coding DNA: TGTGCCATCAGTGAGACTGATACGGGGAGGAGACTCTATGGCTACACCTTC. This translates into CAISETDTGRRLYGYTF. This chain links TRBV10-3 with TRBJ1-2; D is undetermined. The CDR3 runs 17 residues. Trimming took 2 bases from V and 4 from J, leaving 20 bases between them. Per germline, CDR1 ENHRY and CDR2 SYGVKD.

This clonotype was counted many times. V usage is TRBV7-8 and J usage is TRBJ2-7; TRBD1 might be the D (6 bases). CDR1 and CDR2 from the germline V gene are SGHVS and FQNEAQ. The CDR3 totals 13 residues. Trimming stripped 5 bases from V and 6 bases from J, with 14 bases between. CDR3 residues: CASSITDRPEQYF. CDR3 bases: TGTGCCAGCAGCATAACCGACAGGCCCGAGCAGTACTTC.

This chain uses TRBV20-1 with TRBJ2-7, with TRBD1 identical over 7 bases. The length of the CDR3 is 13 residues. The V gene's germline CDR1 is DFQATT and CDR2 SNEGSKA (reference sequence). With V trimmed by 4 bases and J by 0 bases, 3 bases remained unmatched. CDR3: CSAKGGSSYEQYF. CDR3 nucleotides: TGCAGTGCTAAAGGGGGCAGCTCCTACGAGCAGTACTTC.

Of note for this clonotype: One end of the junction does not line up with germline, which may come from a read error. The V and J genes are TRBV5-1 and TRBJ1-1; no reliable D call. CDR3 length: 13 amino acids. The germline gives CDR1 SGHRS, CDR2 YFSETQ. The CDR3 protein is CASRGTERTESFF. The DNA for the CDR3 is TGCGCCAGCAGAGGTACAGAGCGCACTGAATCTTTCTTT.

A few counts support this clonotype. The chain couples TRBV7-8 to TRBJ1-2; no clear D gene. CDR1 is SGHVS, CDR2 FQNEAQ, per germline. Trimming stripped 2 bases from V and 5 bases from J, with 12 bases between. The CDR3 totals 14 residues. The CDR3 region has the DNA TGTGCCAGCAGCTTAAGTTTCGTTTCGTATGGCTACACCTTC. Its translation is CASSLSFVSYGYTF.

This chain links TRBV20-1 with TRBJ2-7; possibly TRBD2 for D (6 bases). V was clipped by 0 bases and J by 7 bases, with 10 bases between them. This CDR3 has 12 residues. Germline loops: CDR1 DFQATT, CDR2 SNEGSKA (reference sequence). In DNA form, the CDR3 reads TGCAGTGCTAGAGAACCAGGGAGGGAGCAGTACTTC. This gives the protein CSAREPGREQYF.

In this sample, this clonotype turned up many times. CDR3 amino acids: CATSRDLAGSSGNTIYF. In DNA, the CDR3 is TGTGCCACCAGCAGAGATCTGGCGGGGAGCTCTGGAAACACCATATATTTT. J is TRBJ1-3 and V is TRBV15; D is uncertain. The CDR3 loop spans 17 amino acids. The V end lost 0 bases, the J end lost 0 bases, and 12 bases lay between the germline ends. Per germline, CDR1 LNHNV and CDR2 YYDKDF (reference sequence).

The V call is TRBV10-3, the J call TRBJ1-2; TRBD1 is a possible D gene (6 bases). Germline CDR1 and CDR2: ENHRY and SYGVKD. The CDR3 totals 14 residues. V was cut by 6 bases and J by 6 bases, with 17 bases left in between. This CDR3 is CAISAGQCWDGYTF. DNA for the CDR3: TGTGCCATCAGCGCTGGACAGTGCTGGGATGGCTACACCTTC.

The chain carries TRBV10-3 and TRBJ1-2; D might be TRBD1 (5 bases). V lost 2 bases, J lost 11 bases, and 9 bases lay in between. CDR3 size: 11 residues. The V gene's germline CDR1 is ENHRY and CDR2 SYGVKD. CDR3 amino acids: CAISETRGYTF. In DNA, the CDR3 is TGTGCCATCAGTGAGACGAGGGGATACACCTTC.

A remark on this clonotype: Being one base from a much bigger clone, this may be a read error. This chain uses TRBV7-2 with TRBJ2-7; 7 bases line up with TRBD1. The CDR3 is 15 residues long. The junction had 10 bases not matched to a gene; V was cut back by 8 bases and J by 0 bases. The germline CDR1 and CDR2 sequences are SGHTA and FQGNSA. CDR3 sequence reads: CASAFSGTVSYEQYF. The CDR3 nucleotides are TGTGCCAGCGCGTTCTCCGGGACAGTCTCCTACGAGCAGTACTTC. Full variable domain (missing parts from reference TRBV7-2 and TRBJ2-7): GAGVSQSPSNKVTEKGKDVELRCDPISGHTALYWYRQSLGQGLEFLIYFQGNSAPDKSGLPSDRFSAERTGGSVSTLTIQRTQQEDSAVYLCASAFSGTVSYEQYFGPGTRLTVT.

This clonotype was recorded a few times. The genes are TRBV10-1 and TRBJ1-1, with 11 bases aligning to TRBD1. The CDR3 is 16 amino acids. Germline V gene data show CDR1 as WNHNN and CDR2 as SYGVQD (reference sequence). V shed 3 bases and J 3 bases; nucleotides not matched to a gene: 6. CDR3 sequence (DNA): TGCGCCAGCAGTGAAGGGACAGGGGGAAGGGACACTGAAGCTTTCTTT. This encodes CASSEGTGGRDTEAFF.

This clonotype has a handful of counts. CDR3 sequence: CASQDRLVTEAFF. In DNA form, the CDR3 reads TGTGCCAGCCAAGACCGGCTCGTGACTGAAGCTTTCTTT. V gene TRBV27 combines with J gene TRBJ1-1, with no clear D. The CDR3 covers 13 residues. V was cut by 8 bases and J by 5 bases, with 15 bases left in between. Germline V CDR1 and CDR2: MNHEY, SMNVEV (reference sequence).

This clonotype appeared many times. This chain uses TRBV2 with TRBJ2-7; 7 bases agree with TRBD2. The ends lost 5 bases at V and 7 bases at J; junction bases unmatched: 5. The CDR3 has 12 residues. Germline-derived CDR1 and CDR2 are SNHLY and FYNNEI. The CDR3 loop is CASSWTSGEQYF. The CDR3 nucleotides read TGTGCCAGCAGTTGGACTAGTGGGGAGCAGTACTTC.

The genes are TRBV7-3 and TRBJ2-2; TRBD2 matches 10 bases. The CDR3 is 16 residues long. Trimming removed 3 bases from V and 5 bases from J; junction bases left unmatched: 6. CDR1 is SGHTA and CDR2 is FQGTGA in the germline V gene. This CDR3 reads CASSLKLAGVTGELFF. The CDR3 nucleotides are TGTGCCAGCAGCTTGAAGCTAGCGGGAGTTACCGGGGAGCTGTTTTTT.

V and J are TRBV7-9 and TRBJ2-7; 9 bases align to TRBD2. Germline CDR1 and CDR2: SEHNR and FQNEAQ (reference sequence). The junction had 20 bases not matched to a gene; V was cut back by 5 bases and J by 3 bases. The CDR3 contains 19 residues. The CDR3 coding sequence is TGTGCCAGCAGCCCCCCAGGGGCTTGGCGGGAGGGCCTGAACTACGAGCAGTACTTC. Amino acids: CASSPPGAWREGLNYEQYF.

Only a few counts were recorded for this clonotype. CDR3 residues: CASSRGTSISGETQYF. The CDR3, as DNA: TGTGCCAGCAGCCGCGGGACATCGATATCGGGAGAGACCCAGTACTTC. The V call is TRBV14, the J call TRBJ2-5, with D perhaps TRBD1 or TRBD2 (6 bases each). V was trimmed by 4 bases and J by 4 bases, leaving 19 bases between them. CDR3 size: 16 residues. Germline loops: CDR1 SGHDN, CDR2 FVKESK.

The V call is TRBV29-1, the J call TRBJ1-2; D is perhaps TRBD1 (6 bases). This CDR3 is built from 11 residues. CDR1 is SQVTM and CDR2 is ANQGSEA in the germline V gene. With 1 base removed from V and 12 bases from J, the gap between germline ends came to 12 bases. The DNA for the CDR3 is TGCAGCGTTGAAGCGTACAGGGCGAACACCTTC. Its translation: CSVEAYRANTF.

The rearrangement uses TRBV7-8 and TRBJ2-7; 9 nucleotides align to TRBD1. V was clipped by 8 bases and J by 5 bases; unmatched bases: 4. The CDR3 loop spans 12 amino acids. CDR1 SGHVS and CDR2 FQNEAQ come from the germline V gene. The CDR3 loop reads CASEGQGHEQYF. The CDR3 coding sequence is TGTGCCAGCGAGGGACAGGGCCACGAGCAGTACTTC.